The 6 T cell receptor beta chains below were found in one sample sequenced in a study of cytomegalovirus exposure and HLA in healthy donors. PCR used 60 Vbeta primers and 13 Jbeta primers. Sequencing was performed with immunoSEQ multiplex PCR; in TCRdb, only in-frame clones are kept and a portion is missing. The data contain roughly 190,000 clones, over 60% of them singletons. Input material: PBMCs. These receptors were collected from a man younger than 45 in good health and CMV-seropositive.

In nucleotides, the CDR3 is TGTGCCAGCAGCTTAGCGACAGGGGGCTCCTACGAGCAGTACTTC. It yields the protein CASSLATGGSYEQYF. The gene calls are TRBV7-6 and TRBJ2-7, with 9 positions matching TRBD1. The CDR3 spans 15 residues. V lost 0 bases, J lost 0 bases, and 0 bases stayed unmatched. CDR1 and CDR2 from the germline V gene are SGHVS and FNYEAQ.

As to this clone: Germline and junction disagree at one end, which may indicate a read error. V gene TRBV4-2 combines with J gene TRBJ2-2, with D maybe TRBD2 (6 bases). CDR1 LGHNA and CDR2 YNFKEQ come from the germline V gene. The CDR3 is made up of 18 amino acids. The CDR3 region is CASTQRGERGLVTGELFF. The CDR3 region has the DNA TGTGCCAGCACCCAACGTGGGGAACGGGGGTTAGTCACCGGGGAGCTGTTTTTT.

The chain has TRBV5-4 and TRBJ2-2; TRBD1 matches at 8 bases. From germline, CDR1 is SGHNT and CDR2 YYREEE (reference sequence). The CDR3 consists of 15 residues. V shed 4 bases, J shed 5 bases, and the junction held 7 bases outside the gene matches. This CDR3 reads CASSPDRVGTGELFF. CDR3 nucleotide sequence: TGTGCCAGCAGCCCGGACAGGGTAGGGACCGGGGAGCTGTTTTTT.

The chain couples TRBV4-2 to TRBJ2-3, with 7 bases fitting TRBD2. CDR1 and CDR2 from the germline V gene are LGHNA and YNFKEQ. V gave up 0 bases and J gave up 6 bases; unmatched junction bases: 12. The CDR3 extends over 17 amino acids. The CDR3 sequence is CASSQEVSSGPGDTQYF. CDR3 DNA sequence: TGTGCCAGCAGCCAAGAGGTGTCTAGCGGACCCGGGGATACGCAGTATTTT.

The rearrangement links TRBV6-6 to TRBJ2-3; D possibly corresponds to TRBD1 (5 bases). V was shortened by 3 bases and J by 3 bases, with 7 bases between the two germline ends. The CDR3 consists of 13 residues. CDR1 is MNHNY and CDR2 is SVGAGI in the germline V gene (reference sequence). This CDR3 is CASSYKGTDTQYF. CDR3 bases: TGTGCCAGCAGTTATAAGGGGACAGATACGCAGTATTTT.

The chain joins TRBV6-5 to TRBJ2-7; D is perhaps TRBD1 (7 bases). There are 11 residues in the CDR3. Trimming removed 6 bases at V and 7 bases at J, with 10 bases between. Germline CDR1 is MNHEY and CDR2 is SVGAGI. The CDR3 nucleotides read TGTGCCAGCAGGCAGGGGGGAGAGCAGTACTTC. Translating it yields CASRQGGEQYF.